The entry below gives a single T cell receptor (beta chain) sequence along with its context. The antigen is undetermined. Germline V gene sequence: CDR1 SGDLS, CDR2 YYNGEE. The ends were cut back, 0 bases at V and 5 bases at J, with 12 bases in the middle. The CDR3 consists of 14 residues. The sample comes from a study of CD8 T cells in Susac syndrome. About the research overall: Active disease was present in six of the sequenced Susac syndrome patients, whereas roughly 8 of them were in remission.

When the RNA was reverse transcribed, random hexamers were used with an input of 0.5 to 1 ug. Amplification of TCR beta CDR3 was carried out by immunoSEQ multiplex PCR, which covered 54 Vbeta and 13 Jbeta segments. TCRdb analysed the immunoSEQ multiplex PCR reads with MiXCR anew, one entry per CDR3 protein. The profile shows about 84,000 distinct CDR3 sequences, approximately 96% of them singletons. Study findings and constraints: Within total CD8+ repertoires, sixteen Susac-specific public clones were found, and within CD8+ TEMRA repertoires, five. The greatest CD8+ clonal expansion in Susac occurred in TEMRA cells and in active patients.

The source of this sequence is a human donor with Susac syndrome. Material for sequencing was CD8+ T cells from PBMCs. This chain uses TRBV9 with TRBJ2-7, with D unresolved. This chain's CDR3 is CASSVGGALDEQYF. For the CDR3, the DNA is TGTGCCAGCAGCGTAGGAGGAGCCCTAGACGAGCAGTACTTC.